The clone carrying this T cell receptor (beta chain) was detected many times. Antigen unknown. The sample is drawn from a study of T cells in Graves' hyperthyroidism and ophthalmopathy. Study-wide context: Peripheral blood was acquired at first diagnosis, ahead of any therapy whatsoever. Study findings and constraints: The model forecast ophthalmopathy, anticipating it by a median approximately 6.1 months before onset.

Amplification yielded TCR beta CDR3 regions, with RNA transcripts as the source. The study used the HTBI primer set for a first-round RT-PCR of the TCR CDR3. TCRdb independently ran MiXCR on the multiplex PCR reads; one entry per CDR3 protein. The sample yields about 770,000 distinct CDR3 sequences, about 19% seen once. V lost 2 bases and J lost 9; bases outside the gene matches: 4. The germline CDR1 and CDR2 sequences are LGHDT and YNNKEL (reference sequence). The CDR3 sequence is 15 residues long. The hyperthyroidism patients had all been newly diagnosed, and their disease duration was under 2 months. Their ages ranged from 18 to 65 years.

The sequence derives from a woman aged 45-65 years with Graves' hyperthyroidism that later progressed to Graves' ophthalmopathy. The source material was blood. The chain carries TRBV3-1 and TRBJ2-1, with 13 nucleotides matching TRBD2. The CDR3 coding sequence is TGTGCCAGCAGCCAAAAACTAGCGGGGGGGCCTGAGCAGTTCTTC. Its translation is CASSQKLAGGPEQFF.